This is a list of T cell receptor beta chains from one sample in a study of human T cells and chemical hapten exposure. TCRdb reanalysed the RACE reads using MiXCR and keeps one entry per CDR3 protein. Of around 340,000 distinct CDR3 sequences in the sample, under 8% were seen once. This specimen was whole blood, taken in connection with sensitization to the hapten diphenylcyclopropenone (DPC). These receptors all stem from a woman under 30 with alopecia areata. Some clones in this sample may be carry-over from other donors' samples. Each CDR3 is given with its conserved first and last residue. The D gene is left open where the match is weak. Where a row states a size, it is once, few, many or the class of an expanded clone; other rows omit it.

>few|TRBV2|.|TRBJ1-1
CASRGNGGTEAFF
TGTGCCAGCAGGGGGAACGGGGGCACTGAAGCTTTCTTT
>few|TRBV12-3/TRBV12-4|TRBD1|TRBJ2-5
CASSPGDRDQETQYF
TGTGCCAGCAGTCCAGGGGACAGGGACCAAGAGACCCAGTACTTC
>many|TRBV12-3/TRBV12-4|TRBD2|TRBJ2-1
CASRPISGGADNNEQFF
TGTGCCAGCAGACCCATTAGCGGGGGGGCGGACAACAATGAGCAGTTCTTC
>.|TRBV7-2|TRBD2|TRBJ2-2
CASSPQAGRHTGELFF
TGTGCCAGCAGTCCCCAAGCGGGGAGGCACACCGGGGAGCTGTTTTTT
>many|TRBV15|.|TRBJ2-3
CATSRVRGGKYTDTQYF
TGTGCCACCAGCAGAGTGAGGGGCGGGAAATACACAGATACGCAGTATTTT
>few|TRBV12-3/TRBV12-4|.|TRBJ2-7
CASSLGGYGSYEQYF
TGTGCCAGCAGTTTAGGAGGGTATGGATCCTACGAGCAGTACTTC
>many|TRBV7-9|.|TRBJ1-2
CASSFALDYGYTF
TGTGCCAGCAGCTTTGCCCTAGACTATGGCTACACCTTC
>few|TRBV12-3/TRBV12-4|TRBD2|TRBJ2-1
CASSLPSGGPYNEQFF
TGTGCCAGCAGTTTACCTAGCGGGGGGCCATACAATGAGCAGTTCTTC
>many|TRBV25-1|.|TRBJ2-5
CASSEYYDSGKTQYF
TGTGCCAGCAGTGAATATTATGATTCAGGCAAGACCCAGTACTTC
>many|TRBV28|.|TRBJ2-3
CASSFPTTGNTDTQYF
TGTGCCAGCAGTTTTCCCACTACAGGTAACACAGATACGCAGTATTTT
>many|TRBV20-1|.|TRBJ2-3
CSARDLRLITDTQYF
TGCAGTGCTAGAGATTTAAGGCTGATCACAGATACGCAGTATTTT
>many|TRBV12-3/TRBV12-4|.|TRBJ1-2
CASSLTGDGYTF
TGTGCCAGCAGTTTAACCGGGGATGGCTACACCTTC
>few|TRBV15|.|TRBJ1-5
CATSNSNQPQHF
TGTGCCACCAGCAATAGCAATCAGCCCCAGCATTTT
>few|TRBV6-5|TRBD2|TRBJ2-1
CASSSGLAGEFGEQFF
TGTGCCAGCAGCTCGGGACTAGCGGGGGAGTTCGGTGAGCAGTTCTTC
>.|TRBV6-2/TRBV6-3|.|TRBJ2-1
CASRRRVVGWSSYNEQFF
TGTGCCAGCAGGCGAAGGGTGGTGGGGTGGAGCTCCTACAATGAGCAGTTCTTC
>.|TRBV6-5|TRBD1|TRBJ1-1
CASIRQGAAFF
TGTGCCAGCATCCGACAGGGGGCAGCTTTCTTT
>few|TRBV6-1|TRBD2|TRBJ2-2
CASRTTSGLAGATGELFF
TGTGCCAGCAGAACCACAAGCGGACTAGCGGGGGCCACCGGGGAGCTGTTTTTT
>.|TRBV5-1|.|TRBJ1-5
CASSFGTNSNQPQHF
TGCGCCAGCAGCTTCGGGACAAATAGCAATCAGCCCCAGCATTTT
>few|TRBV19|TRBD1|TRBJ1-5
CASTESGTDRLSNQPQHF
TGTGCCAGTACAGAATCCGGGACAGATAGACTAAGCAATCAGCCCCAGCATTTT
>.|TRBV7-9|TRBD2|TRBJ2-5
CASSLLLGVLAGEGETQYF
TGTGCCAGCAGCTTATTACTCGGTGTACTAGCGGGGGAAGGAGAGACCCAGTACTTC
>.|TRBV20-1|.|TRBJ1-1
CSARVPGRAEAFF
TGCAGTGCTAGAGTCCCGGGGAGGGCTGAAGCTTTCTTT
>many|TRBV20-1|TRBD2|TRBJ2-3
CSAALTSGGPGDTQYF
TGCAGTGCAGCCCTGACTAGCGGGGGGCCGGGAGATACGCAGTATTTT
>.|TRBV7-2|.|TRBJ1-1
CASSLEQTYEAFF
TGTGCCAGCAGCTTAGAGCAGACATATGAAGCTTTCTTT
>.|TRBV20-1|TRBD1|TRBJ2-7
CSARDDGTGTYEQYF
TGCAGTGCTAGAGATGACGGGACAGGCACCTACGAGCAGTACTTC
>.|TRBV6-5|TRBD2|TRBJ2-2
CASSSTSGGSRELFF
TGTGCCAGCAGTTCGACTAGCGGGGGTAGCAGGGAGCTGTTTTTT
>many|TRBV20-1|.|TRBJ1-5
CSAKPTGDSNQPQHF
TGCAGTGCTAAACCAACAGGAGATAGCAATCAGCCCCAGCATTTT
>.|TRBV4-1|.|TRBJ1-4
CASSGRQYREKLFF
TGCGCCAGCAGCGGGCGACAGTATCGGGAAAAACTGTTTTTT